This record concerns one T cell receptor (beta chain) sequence. Trimming left V 4 bases short and J 5 bases short, with 13 bases between. The CDR3 is 13 amino acids. Germline CDR1 and CDR2: SGDLS and YYNGEE. The sample originates from a study of control samples from healthy donors and cancer patients. Libraries were prepared by immunoSEQ multiplex PCR; TCRdb keeps only in-frame clonotypes and omits some of them. The sample holds roughly 100,000 clones, 92% seen once. The sequenced sample consisted of blood. This TCR derives from a woman aged 18-30 years in good health. The gene calls are TRBV9 and TRBJ2-7, with D perhaps matching TRBD2 (6 bases). The CDR3 DNA reads as TGTGCCAGCAGCTTCACTAGCCGCGACGAGCAGTACTTC. This translates into CASSFTSRDEQYF.